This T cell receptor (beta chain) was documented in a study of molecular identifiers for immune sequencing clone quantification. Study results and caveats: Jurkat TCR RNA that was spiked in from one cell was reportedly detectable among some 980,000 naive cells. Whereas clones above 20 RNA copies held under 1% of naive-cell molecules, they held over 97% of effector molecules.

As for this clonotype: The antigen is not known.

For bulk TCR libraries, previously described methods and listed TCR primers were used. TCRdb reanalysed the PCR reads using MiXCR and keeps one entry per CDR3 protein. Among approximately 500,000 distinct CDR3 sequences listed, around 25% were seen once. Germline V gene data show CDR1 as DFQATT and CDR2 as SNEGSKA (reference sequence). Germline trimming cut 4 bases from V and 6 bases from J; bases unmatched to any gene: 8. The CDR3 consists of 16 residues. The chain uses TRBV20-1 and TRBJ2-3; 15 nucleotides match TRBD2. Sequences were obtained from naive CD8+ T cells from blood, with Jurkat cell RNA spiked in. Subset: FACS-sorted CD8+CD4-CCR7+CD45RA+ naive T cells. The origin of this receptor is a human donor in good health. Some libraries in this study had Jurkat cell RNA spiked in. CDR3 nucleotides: TGCAGTGCTAACTCCAGGACTAGCGGGGGGGAGGATACGCAGTATTTT. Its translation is CSANSRTSGGEDTQYF.